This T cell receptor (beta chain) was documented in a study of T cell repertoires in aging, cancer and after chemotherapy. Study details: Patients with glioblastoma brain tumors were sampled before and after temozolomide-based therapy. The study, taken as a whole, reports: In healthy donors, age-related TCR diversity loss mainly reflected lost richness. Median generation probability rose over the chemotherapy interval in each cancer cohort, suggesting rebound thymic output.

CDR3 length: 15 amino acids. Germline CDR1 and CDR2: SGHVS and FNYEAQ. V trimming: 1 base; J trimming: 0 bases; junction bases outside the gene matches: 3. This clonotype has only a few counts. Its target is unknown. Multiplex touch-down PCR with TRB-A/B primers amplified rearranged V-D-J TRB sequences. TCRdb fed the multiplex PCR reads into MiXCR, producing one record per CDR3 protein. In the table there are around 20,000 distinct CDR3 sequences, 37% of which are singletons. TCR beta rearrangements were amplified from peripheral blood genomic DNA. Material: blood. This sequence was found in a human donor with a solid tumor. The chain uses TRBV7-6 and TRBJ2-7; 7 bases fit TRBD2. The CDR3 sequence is CASSLEASGSYEQYF. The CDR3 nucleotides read TGTGCCAGCAGCTTAGAGGCTAGCGGCTCCTACGAGCAGTACTTC.